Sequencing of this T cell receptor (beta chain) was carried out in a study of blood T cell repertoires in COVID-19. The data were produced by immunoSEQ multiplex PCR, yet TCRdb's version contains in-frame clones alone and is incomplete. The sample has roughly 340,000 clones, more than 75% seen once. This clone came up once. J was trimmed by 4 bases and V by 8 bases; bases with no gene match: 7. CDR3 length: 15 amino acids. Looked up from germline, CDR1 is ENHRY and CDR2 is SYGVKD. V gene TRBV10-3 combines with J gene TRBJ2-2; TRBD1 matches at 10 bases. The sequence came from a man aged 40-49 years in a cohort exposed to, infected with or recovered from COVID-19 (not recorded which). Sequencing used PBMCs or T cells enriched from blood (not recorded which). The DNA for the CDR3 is TGTGCCATCCGTCCCGGACAGGGGGGCACCGGGGAGCTGTTTTTT. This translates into CAIRPGQGGTGELFF.